The next 9 T cell receptor beta chains were all read from a single sample in a study of human T cells and chemical hapten exposure. Time point meaning: pre-sensitization, week 0. The treatment is: therapeutic diphenylcyclopropenone sensitization with weekly scalp DPC. TCRdb ran MiXCR on the RACE reads and lists one entry per CDR3 protein. The profile shows about 350,000 distinct CDR3 sequences, over 5% of them singletons. Sequencing used whole blood, obtained in connection with sensitization to the hapten diphenylcyclopropenone (DPC). The receptors come from a young woman with alopecia areata. Some clones in this sample may be carry-over from other donors' samples.

This clonotype has a handful of counts. The chain is built from TRBV29-1 and TRBJ1-1; D is unresolved. Germline values: CDR1 SQVTM, CDR2 ANQGSEA. Trimming removed 6 bases at V and 0 bases at J, with 8 bases between. This CDR3 region has 12 residues. The CDR3 protein is CSVPSMNTEAFF. The CDR3 region has the DNA TGCAGCGTACCCTCAATGAACACTGAAGCTTTCTTT.

This clonotype was recorded a few times. This chain uses TRBV7-2 with TRBJ1-1; no clear D gene. The CDR3 covers 15 residues. Germline V gene sequence: CDR1 SGHTA, CDR2 FQGNSA. Trimming removed 5 bases at V and 6 bases at J, with 19 bases between. Here the CDR3 reads CASSPPIGSVAEAFF. The CDR3, as DNA: TGTGCCAGCAGCCCCCCAATTGGGTCGGTAGCTGAAGCTTTCTTT. Combining the CDR3 with reference TRBV7-2 and TRBJ1-1 gives the whole variable domain GAGVSQSPSNKVTEKGKDVELRCDPISGHTALYWYRQSLGQGLEFLIYFQGNSAPDKSGLPSDRFSAERTGGSVSTLTIQRTQQEDSAVYLCASSPPIGSVAEAFFGQGTRLTVV.

This clonotype was counted only a few times. This sequence joins TRBV12-3 or TRBV12-4 and TRBJ2-2; 7 bases are shared with TRBD1. This CDR3 region has 16 residues. The junction had 10 bases not matched to a gene; V was cut back by 5 bases and J by 4 bases. CDR3 region: CASSKDRSRGTGELFF. The CDR3, as DNA: TGTGCCAGCAGTAAGGACAGGAGCCGAGGCACCGGGGAGCTGTTTTTT.

This chain connects TRBV24-1 to TRBJ1-2; D uncertain. Trimming removed 5 bases from V and 2 bases from J, with 8 bases in between. Germline V gives CDR1 KGHDR, CDR2 SFDVKD. The CDR3 runs 13 residues. The CDR3 DNA follows: TGTGCCACCAGTGCGGCGGGGAACTATGGCTACACCTTC. This codes for CATSAAGNYGYTF.

This clonotype was detected many times. The V call is TRBV13, the J call TRBJ1-2; D call uncertain. The CDR3 has 12 residues. V was cut by 3 bases and J by 8 bases, with 10 bases left in between. Germline-derived CDR1 and CDR2 are PRHDT and FYEKMQ (reference sequence). Here the CDR3 reads CASSLPGWGYTF. The DNA of the CDR3 is TGTGCCAGCAGCTTGCCGGGGTGGGGCTACACCTTC.

The sample holds many counts of this clonotype. The V call is TRBV3-1, the J call TRBJ1-5; no firm D call. The CDR3 is 15 amino acids. Trimming removed 0 bases from V and 6 bases from J, with 12 bases in between. Germline V gene lookup returns CDR1 LGHDT and CDR2 YNNKEL (reference sequence). CDR3 DNA sequence: TGTGCCAGCAGCCAAGAGTGGGGAAAGGGTCAGCCCCAGCATTTT. It is translated as CASSQEWGKGQPQHF.

This clonotype was recorded a few times. The rearrangement uses TRBV6-1 and TRBJ1-5, with D unclear. The CDR3 runs 15 residues. Trimming took 8 bases from V and 0 from J, leaving 14 bases between them. The germline CDR1 and CDR2 sequences are MNHNS and SASEGT. The CDR3 coding sequence is TGTGCCAGCTCCCCGGGCAGGACTAGCAATCAGCCCCAGCATTTT. Protein sequence: CASSPGRTSNQPQHF.

The sample holds many counts of this clonotype. The rearrangement links TRBV29-1 to TRBJ2-1, with TRBD1 matching 9 bases. The CDR3 loop spans 12 amino acids. Germline V gene sequence: CDR1 SQVTM, CDR2 ANQGSEA. The J segment lost 8 bases and the V segment lost 4 bases, leaving 3 bases of the junction unmatched. The CDR3 sequence: CSVGTGEHEQFF. The CDR3 DNA sequence: TGCAGCGTTGGGACAGGGGAACATGAGCAGTTCTTC.

At least ten counts were recorded for this clonotype. The J gene is TRBJ2-6, the V gene TRBV6-5, with D possibly matching TRBD1 (6 bases). The germline V gene encodes CDR1 MNHEY and CDR2 SVGAGI. V was shortened by 6 bases and J by 4 bases, with 13 bases between the two germline ends. CDR3 size: 15 residues. CDR3 sequence: CASRQAGVGANVLTF. The CDR3, as DNA: TGTGCCAGCAGACAGGCAGGGGTCGGGGCCAACGTCCTGACTTTC.